These T cell receptor beta chains were read from a single sample in a study of cytomegalovirus exposure and HLA in healthy donors. Profiling relied on immunoSEQ multiplex PCR, and the TCRdb table lists in-frame clones only, not all of them. Of some 120,000 clones listed, about 80% are singletons. Sequencing input: PBMCs. The receptor source for this set is a woman in her forties or fifties in good health and CMV-seropositive. The CDR3 runs from the conserved cysteine through the conserved F or W. D genes are given only for firm matches. Only some rows state a clone size, as once, few, many or a class for expanded clones.

CDR3 length,clone size,D gene,J gene,V gene,CDR3 protein,CDR3 DNA
15,-,TRBD2,TRBJ2-2,TRBV7-2,CASSLGLARTGELFF,TGTGCCAGCAGCTTAGGACTAGCGCGAACCGGGGAGCTGTTTTTT
13,few,-,TRBJ1-6,TRBV7-6,CASSAYYNSPLHF,TGTGCCAGCAGCGCGTATTATAATTCACCCCTCCACTTT
14,few,-,TRBJ2-1,TRBV5-1,CASSWRRQSEEQFF,TGCGCCAGCAGCTGGCGTCGACAGTCCGAAGAGCAGTTCTTC
14,-,TRBD1,TRBJ2-7,TRBV29-1,CSVENTDRGGEQYF,TGCAGCGTTGAAAATACGGACAGGGGAGGCGAGCAGTACTTC
12,-,-,TRBJ2-5,TRBV2,CASSGRYETQYF,TGTGCCAGCAGCGGGAGATATGAGACCCAGTACTTC
12,-,-,TRBJ1-1,TRBV7-9,CASSFIRAEAFF,TGTGCCAGCAGCTTTATACGGGCTGAAGCTTTCTTT
12,-,-,TRBJ2-2,TRBV30,CAWSRLTGELFF,TGTGCCTGGAGTCGACTTACCGGGGAGCTGTTTTTT
15,-,TRBD2,TRBJ2-1,TRBV5-1,CASSPGTSGRAEQFF,TGCGCCAGCAGCCCGGGGACTAGCGGGAGGGCCGAGCAGTTCTTC
16,-,-,TRBJ2-1,TRBV7-8,CASSLAPGHIFNEQFF,TGTGCCAGCAGCTTAGCACCGGGACACATCTTCAATGAGCAGTTCTTC
11,once,-,TRBJ1-1,TRBV30,CAWSGPSEAFF,TGTGCCTGGAGTGGGCCTTCTGAAGCTTTCTTT
14,-,-,TRBJ1-5,TRBV18,CASSPRGMGQPQHF,TGTGCCAGCTCACCACGCGGAATGGGTCAGCCCCAGCATTTT
15,-,TRBD1,TRBJ1-5,TRBV6-5,CASTFGQGGDQPQHF,TGTGCCAGCACCTTCGGACAGGGGGGGGATCAGCCCCAGCATTTT
15,once,-,TRBJ1-6,TRBV30,CAWSEAGLGNSPLHF,TGTGCCTGGAGTGAGGCAGGGCTAGGGAATTCACCCCTCCACTTT
14,-,-,TRBJ1-5,TRBV18,CASSPAGGNQPQHF,TGTGCCAGCTCACCAGCCGGGGGTAATCAGCCCCAGCATTTT
14,-,TRBD1,TRBJ1-2,TRBV4-1,CASSLLTGPGGYTF,TGCGCCAGCAGCCTTTTGACAGGGCCGGGAGGCTACACCTTC
14,-,-,TRBJ1-2,TRBV6-1,CASRAVPSNYGYTF,TGTGCCAGCAGGGCGGTCCCCTCTAACTATGGCTACACCTTC
16,-,-,TRBJ1-4,TRBV6-1,CASSGVGVYTNEKLFF,TGTGCCAGCAGTGGGGTAGGGGTATATACTAATGAAAAACTGTTTTTT
16,-,TRBD2,TRBJ2-5,TRBV18,CASSPRTGGGQETQYF,TGTGCCAGCTCACCGAGGACGGGAGGAGGGCAAGAGACCCAGTACTTC
16,-,TRBD2,TRBJ2-7,TRBV7-9,CASSSPLAGGPYEQYF,TGTGCCAGCAGCTCCCCACTAGCGGGAGGGCCCTACGAGCAGTACTTC
16,-,TRBD2,TRBJ2-5,TRBV4-2,CASSQAGLAGEETQYF,TGTGCCAGCAGCCAAGCCGGACTAGCGGGAGAAGAGACCCAGTACTTC
15,-,TRBD2,TRBJ2-2,TRBV7-3,CATVTSGRRTGELFF,TGTGCCACCGTGACTAGCGGGAGACGGACCGGGGAGCTGTTTTTT
14,-,TRBD1,TRBJ2-7,TRBV7-3,CASSLMTGSDEQYF,TGTGCCAGCAGCCTGATGACAGGGTCGGACGAGCAGTACTTC
12,-,-,TRBJ2-7,TRBV30,CAWKLGGWEQYF,TGTGCCTGGAAATTAGGAGGGTGGGAGCAGTACTTC
16,-,TRBD2,TRBJ2-7,TRBV4-2,CASTLGLAEASYEQYF,TGTGCCAGCACCCTAGGGCTAGCGGAGGCCTCCTACGAGCAGTACTTC
16,-,TRBD2,TRBJ2-2,TRBV19,CASGGLAGDRAGELFF,TGTGCCAGTGGGGGACTAGCGGGAGATCGGGCCGGGGAGCTGTTTTTT
15,-,TRBD2,TRBJ2-7,TRBV7-8,CASSYLAGVGYEQYF,TGTGCCAGCAGCTATCTAGCGGGAGTAGGGTACGAGCAGTACTTC
18,few,TRBD1,TRBJ2-6,TRBV19,CASNVGTAYHSGANVLTF,TGTGCCAGTAACGTAGGGACAGCCTATCACTCTGGGGCCAACGTCCTGACTTTC